These T cell receptor beta chains were read from a single sample in a study of cytomegalovirus exposure and HLA in healthy donors. Assay: immunoSEQ multiplex PCR; the TCRdb copy retains only in-frame clones and omits some. The sample yields approximately 200,000 clones, 85% to 95% seen once. Sequenced input: PBMCs. Receptor source: a woman younger than 35 in good health and CMV-seronegative. Both conserved end residues are part of each CDR3. D genes are given only for firm matches. The size of a clone is reported for some rows only, either as once, few or many, or as a class for expanded clones.

size	V	J	D	CDR3	DNA
-	TRBV27	TRBJ2-5	TRBD1	CASSMIQGAGETQYF	TGTGCCAGCAGTATGATACAGGGGGCAGGGGAGACCCAGTACTTC
-	TRBV9	TRBJ1-4	-	CASSSLGPATNEKLFF	TGTGCCAGCAGCTCCCTTGGCCCCGCAACTAATGAAAAACTGTTTTTT
-	TRBV6-1	TRBJ1-4	TRBD1	CASTSPNRGSEKLFF	TGTGCCAGCACTTCCCCCAACAGGGGAAGTGAAAAACTGTTTTTT
-	TRBV5-1	TRBJ2-4	TRBD1	CASSFDRGRDIQYF	TGCGCCAGCAGCTTTGACAGGGGGCGGGACATTCAGTACTTC
-	TRBV6-1	TRBJ1-6	-	CASSEWRNNSPLHF	TGTGCCAGCAGTGAGTGGAGAAATAATTCACCCCTCCACTTT
-	TRBV11-2	TRBJ2-1	TRBD2	CASSFRGLASDEQFF	TGTGCCAGCAGCTTTCGAGGACTAGCGAGCGATGAGCAGTTCTTC
once	TRBV2	TRBJ2-3	TRBD1	CASSNRGRRDTQYF	TGTGCCAGCAGTAACAGGGGGCGCAGGGATACGCAGTATTTT
-	TRBV12-5	TRBJ1-2	TRBD1	CASGLVDPKGQGRIYGYTF	TGTGCTAGTGGTTTGGTAGACCCCAAAGGACAGGGGAGAATCTATGGCTACACCTTC
-	TRBV5-4	TRBJ1-1	-	CASRSRAGEGRYTEAFF	TGTGCCAGCAGGTCACGGGCAGGGGAAGGCCGATACACTGAAGCTTTCTTT
-	TRBV11-2	TRBJ2-6	-	CASSITSSGANVLTF	TGTGCCAGCAGCATTACTAGCTCTGGGGCCAACGTCCTGACTTTC